The subject of this entry is one T cell receptor beta chain. The same CDR3 can be traced to other DNA sequences in this sample. The sample belongs to a study of T cell changes during pregnancy in multiple sclerosis. Produced via immunoSEQ multiplex PCR; TCRdb's table is partial and in-frame only. The table has tens of thousands of clones, 88% seen once. The receptor was isolated from a female donor in good health, enrolled as a control in a pregnancy study. The sequenced sample was CD8+ T cells from peripheral blood mononuclear cells, obtained after pregnancy.

This CDR3 is CASSPPGVSTDTQYF. The CDR3, as DNA: TGTGCCAGCAGCCCCCCCGGGGTTTCCACAGATACGCAGTATTTT. V and J are TRBV7-9 and TRBJ2-3; D perhaps matches TRBD2 (5 bases). The CDR3 runs to 15 residues. Germline V gene lookup returns CDR1 SEHNR and CDR2 FQNEAQ (reference sequence). The V end was cut by 5 bases, the J end by 2 bases, with 14 bases between.